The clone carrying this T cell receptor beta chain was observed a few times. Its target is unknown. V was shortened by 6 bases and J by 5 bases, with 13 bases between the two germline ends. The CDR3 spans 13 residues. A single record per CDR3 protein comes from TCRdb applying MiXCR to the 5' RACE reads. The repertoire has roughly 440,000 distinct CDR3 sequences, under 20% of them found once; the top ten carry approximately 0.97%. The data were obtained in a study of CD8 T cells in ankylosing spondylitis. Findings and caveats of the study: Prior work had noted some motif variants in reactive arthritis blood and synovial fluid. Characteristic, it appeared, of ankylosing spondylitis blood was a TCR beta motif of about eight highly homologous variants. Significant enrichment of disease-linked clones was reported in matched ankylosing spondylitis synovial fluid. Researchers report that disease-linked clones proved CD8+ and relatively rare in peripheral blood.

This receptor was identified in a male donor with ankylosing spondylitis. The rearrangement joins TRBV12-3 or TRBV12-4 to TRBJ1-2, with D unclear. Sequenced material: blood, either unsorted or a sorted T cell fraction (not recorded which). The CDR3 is CASSYNLGYGYTF. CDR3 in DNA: TGTGCCAGCAGCTATAATCTGGGTTATGGCTACACCTTC.